This T cell receptor (beta chain) comes out of a study of control samples from healthy donors and cancer patients. Sequencing used immunoSEQ multiplex PCR; TCRdb keeps in-frame clones, though not all of them. The sample contains some 130,000 clones, approximately 92% of which appear only once. Germline V gene lookup returns CDR1 WNHNN and CDR2 SYGVQD (reference sequence). V lost 3 bases and J 6 bases, leaving 9 bases between the germline ends. The CDR3 loop spans 13 amino acids. V gene TRBV10-1 combines with J gene TRBJ2-1; D is undetermined. Sequenced sample: blood. This TCR was recovered from a middle-aged man in good health. The DNA for the CDR3 is TGCGCCAGCAGTGACCTGGGTCCCAATGAGCAGTTCTTC. This sequence encodes CASSDLGPNEQFF.